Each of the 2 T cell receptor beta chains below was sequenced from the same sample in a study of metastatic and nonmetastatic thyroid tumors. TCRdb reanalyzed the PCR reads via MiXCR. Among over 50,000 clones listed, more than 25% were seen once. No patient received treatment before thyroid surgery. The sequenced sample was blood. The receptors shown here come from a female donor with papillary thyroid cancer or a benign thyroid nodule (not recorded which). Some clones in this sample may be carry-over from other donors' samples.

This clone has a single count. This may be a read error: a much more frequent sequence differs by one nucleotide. The CDR3 region has the DNA TGTGCCAGCAGTTTGACAGTGAACACTGAAGCTTTCTTT. Its translation is CASSLTVNTEAFF. The V gene is TRBV3-1, the J gene TRBJ1-1; tentative D call: TRBD1 (5 bases). The CDR3 length is 13 residues. Germline loops: CDR1 LGHDT, CDR2 YNNKEL (reference sequence). Trimming cost V 6 bases and J 0 bases, with 8 bases left between them.

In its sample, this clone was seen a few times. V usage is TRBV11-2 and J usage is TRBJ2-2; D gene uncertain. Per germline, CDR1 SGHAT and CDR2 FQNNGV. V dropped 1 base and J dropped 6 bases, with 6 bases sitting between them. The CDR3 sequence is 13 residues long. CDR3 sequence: CASSLGTPGELFF. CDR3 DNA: TGTGCCAGCAGCTTAGGGACCCCCGGGGAGCTGTTTTTT.